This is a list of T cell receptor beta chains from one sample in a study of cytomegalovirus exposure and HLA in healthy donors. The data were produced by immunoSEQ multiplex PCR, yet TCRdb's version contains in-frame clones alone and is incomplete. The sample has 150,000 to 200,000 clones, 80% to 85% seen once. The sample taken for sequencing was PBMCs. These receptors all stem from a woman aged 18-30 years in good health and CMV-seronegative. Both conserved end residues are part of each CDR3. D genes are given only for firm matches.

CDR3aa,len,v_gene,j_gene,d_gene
CASSVNRGRETQYF,14,TRBV2,TRBJ2-5,TRBD1
CASSPWTIGDTEAFF,15,TRBV7-8,TRBJ1-1,-
CASSLGSLAGGNTDTQYF,18,TRBV11-2,TRBJ2-3,TRBD2
CASSSELYGYTF,12,TRBV6-5,TRBJ1-2,-
CAWSVHGANRYNEQFF,16,TRBV30,TRBJ2-1,-
CASSQGLPQFF,11,TRBV4-2,TRBJ2-1,-
CASRHRAREQYF,12,TRBV11-2,TRBJ2-7,-
CASSVTRGINSNQPQHF,17,TRBV6-1,TRBJ1-5,-
CASSLYDRPANYGYTF,16,TRBV5-6,TRBJ1-2,-
CASAYLRGSGANVLTF,16,TRBV11-3,TRBJ2-6,-
CASSLRGMRAFF,12,TRBV6-5,TRBJ1-1,-
CASSADRGQSYTF,13,TRBV9,TRBJ1-2,TRBD1
CASSSLPGQGADTQYF,16,TRBV5-6,TRBJ2-3,TRBD1
CASSPPRGKTYNEQFF,16,TRBV18,TRBJ2-1,-
CAISGDRSYGYTF,13,TRBV10-3,TRBJ1-2,TRBD1
CASSLGEGESEQYF,14,TRBV7-8,TRBJ2-7,-
CASSSDRGTGELFF,14,TRBV27,TRBJ2-2,TRBD1
CASSLKGDIRKLFF,14,TRBV7-8,TRBJ1-4,-
CASSTGGYEQYF,12,TRBV2,TRBJ2-7,TRBD1
CASSYDPIGGNSPLHF,16,TRBV6-5,TRBJ1-6,-
CASSDLGTPGADTQYF,16,TRBV6-4,TRBJ2-3,-
CASSVQGARTEAFF,14,TRBV6-5,TRBJ1-1,TRBD1
CASSLGLGEGDIQYF,15,TRBV5-6,TRBJ2-4,-
CASSPGLAQTYEQYF,15,TRBV11-2,TRBJ2-7,TRBD2
CASSQAGGIGAQYF,14,TRBV14,TRBJ2-3,-